This TCR beta chain was sequenced in a study of T cells in localized non-small cell lung cancer. Points on this clone: As yet, its antigen is unknown.

CDR1 and CDR2 from the germline V gene are MNHNY and SVGAGI (reference sequence). This CDR3 contains 15 residues. The V gene end was trimmed by 2 bases and the J gene end by 2 bases; junction bases not matched to a gene: 2. Generated by immunoSEQ multiplex PCR, the TCRdb table keeps only in-frame clones and is missing some. This table has about 19,000 clones, under 85% appearing once. Study-wide points: Adjacent uninvolved lung tissue had the highest T cell clonality, exceeding tumor.

The sequenced sample was peripheral blood, obtained before any cancer treatment. The clonotype originates from an older female donor with stage I lung adenocarcinoma. The V call is TRBV6-6, the J call TRBJ2-1; 8 nucleotides align to TRBD2. CDR3 nucleotides: TGTGCCAGCAGTTACGCTAGCGGGCCCTACAATGAGCAGTTCTTC. Its protein is CASSYASGPYNEQFF.